These 19 T cell receptor beta chains were sequenced from one sample in a study of blood T cell repertoires in COVID-19. Libraries were prepared by immunoSEQ multiplex PCR; TCRdb keeps only in-frame clonotypes and omits some of them. This table holds tens of thousands of clones, around 86% found once. Sequences were obtained from peripheral blood. These receptors came from a man between 65 and 85 years old with active COVID-19.

This clone was observed a handful of times. For the CDR3, the DNA is TGCGCCAGCAGCGTTGGGACAGGGTATAATTCACCCCTCCACTTT. Translation: CASSVGTGYNSPLHF. The chain combines TRBV5-1 with TRBJ1-6; TRBD1 aligns across 9 bases. The CDR3 is 15 amino acids. J was trimmed by 4 bases and V by 4 bases; bases with no gene match: 3. Germline CDR1 reads SGHRS; CDR2 reads YFSETQ.

V is TRBV4-3 and J is TRBJ1-4, with D perhaps TRBD1 (5 bases). The V and J ends lost 0 bases and 8 bases respectively, with 10 bases between them. The germline V gene has CDR1 LGHNA and CDR2 YSLEER. The CDR3 has 14 residues. CDR3 nucleotides: TGCGCCAGCAGCCAAGAAGGGGCAGGGGAAAAACTGTTTTTT. This encodes CASSQEGAGEKLFF.

CDR3 in DNA: TGTGCCAGCAGCTTATACAGGACGAACACTGAAGCTTTCTTT. It encodes CASSLYRTNTEAFF. The chain is built from TRBV7-8 and TRBJ1-1, with TRBD1 as a possible D gene (5 bases). In germline, CDR1 is SGHVS, CDR2 FQNEAQ. The ends were cut back, 2 bases at V and 1 base at J, with 8 bases in the middle. The CDR3 length is 14 residues.

This clone has only one observation. The rearrangement links TRBV28 to TRBJ1-2, with TRBD1 matching over 7 bases. Germline trimming cut 4 bases from V and 3 bases from J; bases unmatched to any gene: 11. CDR3 length: 16 residues. Germline CDR1 reads MDHEN; CDR2 reads SYDVKM. In DNA form, the CDR3 reads TGTGCCAGCAGTTCCTACCCTCTCGACAGGGACTATGGCTACACCTTC. It encodes CASSSYPLDRDYGYTF.

The chain's CDR3 is CATSRAGGPEQYF. The CDR3, as DNA: TGTGCCACCAGCAGAGCGGGGGGTCCCGAGCAGTACTTC. The V call is TRBV15, the J call TRBJ2-7; TRBD2 aligns across 7 bases. V dropped 1 base and J dropped 6; count of bases not matched to a gene: 3. This CDR3 has 13 residues. CDR1 is LNHNV and CDR2 is YYDKDF in the germline V gene (reference sequence).

V usage is TRBV19 and J usage is TRBJ2-7; perhaps TRBD1 as D (6 bases). The CDR3 totals 16 residues. Germline V gives CDR1 LNHDA, CDR2 SQIVND (reference sequence). V gave up 4 bases and J gave up 0 bases, with 16 bases separating them. The CDR3 region is CASSTGHDLSSYEQYF. Written as DNA, the CDR3 is TGTGCCAGTAGTACGGGACATGACCTTAGCTCCTACGAGCAGTACTTC.

J is TRBJ1-1 and V is TRBV11-2; D is perhaps TRBD1 (5 bases). This CDR3 has 14 residues. The germline CDR1 and CDR2 sequences are SGHAT and FQNNGV. V lost 5 bases, J lost 3 bases, and 13 bases lay in between. The CDR3 region is CASSQRGGYTEAFF. The DNA for the CDR3 is TGTGCCAGCAGCCAAAGGGGTGGATACACTGAAGCTTTCTTT.

This rearrangement joins TRBV30 to TRBJ2-1; tentatively, D is TRBD2 (6 bases). V was clipped by 0 bases and J by 8 bases, with 14 bases between them. Looked up from germline, CDR1 is GTSNPN and CDR2 is SVGIG (reference sequence). The CDR3 spans 14 residues. In DNA, the CDR3 is TGTGCCTGGAGTGTTGGCGGGAACAAGTATGAGCAGTTCTTC. As protein: CAWSVGGNKYEQFF.

This clone was detected only once. This CDR3 is also generated by other DNA sequences in the sample. The chain couples TRBV5-6 to TRBJ2-7; unclear D gene. The V gene's germline CDR1 is SGHDT and CDR2 YYEEEE. The CDR3 runs 12 residues. Trimming stripped 0 bases from V and 3 bases from J, with 4 bases between. In nucleotides, the CDR3 is TGTGCCAGCAGCTTGGAGAGCTACGAGCAGTACTTC. Translated: CASSLESYEQYF. Full variable domain (remainder filled in from reference TRBV5-6 and TRBJ2-7): DAGVTQSPTHLIKTRGQQVTLRCSPKSGHDTVSWYQQALGQGPQFIFQYYEEEERQRGNFPDRFSGHQFPNYSSELNVNALLLGDSALYLCASSLESYEQYFGPGTRLTVT.

The rearrangement links TRBV7-9 to TRBJ2-7; 7 bases are shared with TRBD1. The J segment lost 3 bases and the V segment lost 5 bases, leaving 4 bases of the junction unmatched. This CDR3 is 13 amino acids long. Germline V gene sequence: CDR1 SEHNR, CDR2 FQNEAQ (reference sequence). CDR3 sequence (DNA): TGTGCCAGCAGCCCTCGACAGGGCTACGAGCAGTACTTC. As protein: CASSPRQGYEQYF.

This chain links TRBV10-3 with TRBJ1-5, with TRBD1 matching over 8 bases. Germline lookup yields CDR1 ENHRY and CDR2 SYGVKD. CDR3 size: 18 residues. V dropped 5 bases and J dropped 2; count of bases not matched to a gene: 14. The CDR3 DNA reads as TGTGCCATCAGTCCCACCCACAGGGGGAGAGGGGGCAATCAGCCCCAGCATTTT. It specifies CAISPTHRGRGGNQPQHF.

The chain joins TRBV7-3 to TRBJ2-1; the match to TRBD2 covers 13 bases. The CDR3 length is 15 residues. Germline CDR1 and CDR2: SGHTA and FQGTGA. Losses at the gene ends were 3 bases for V and 7 bases for J; bases not matched to a gene: 3. In nucleotides, the CDR3 is TGTGCCAGCAGCTTGACTAGCGGGGGGATGAATGAGCAGTTCTTC. It translates to CASSLTSGGMNEQFF. The complete variable domain, with remaining parts taken from reference TRBV7-3 and TRBJ2-1, reads GAGVSQTPSNKVTEKGKYVELRCDPISGHTALYWYRQSLGQGPEFLIYFQGTGAADDSGLPNDRFFAVRPEGSVSTLKIQRTERGDSAVYLCASSLTSGGMNEQFFGPGTRLTVL.

This chain connects TRBV5-4 to TRBJ2-3, with TRBD2 matching over 9 bases. V trimming: 0 bases; J trimming: 6 bases; junction bases outside the gene matches: 2. There are 14 residues in the CDR3. Germline assignment: CDR1 SGHNT and CDR2 YYREEE (reference sequence). CDR3 coding DNA: TGTGCCAGCAGCTTGGCCGCGGGGGGGGATACGCAGTATTTT. Its protein is CASSLAAGGDTQYF. The full variable domain, in which reference TRBV5-4 and TRBJ2-3 provide the parts outside the CDR3, is ETGVTQSPTHLIKTRGQQVTLRCSSQSGHNTVSWYQQALGQGPQFIFQYYREEENGRGNFPPRFSGLQFPNYSSELNVNALELDDSALYLCASSLAAGGDTQYFGPGTRLTVL.

The chain couples TRBV20-1 to TRBJ1-2, with unresolved D. The CDR3 totals 11 residues. The germline V gene has CDR1 DFQATT and CDR2 SNEGSKA (reference sequence). V shed 5 bases and J shed 4 bases, with 8 bases lying between them. The CDR3 loop reads CSAAGGYGYTF. The CDR3 region has the DNA TGCAGTGCTGCAGGTGGCTATGGCTACACCTTC.

The chain employs TRBV7-2 and TRBJ2-7, with D uncertain. CDR1 is SGHTA and CDR2 is FQGNSA in the germline V gene. V was trimmed by 6 bases and J by 3 bases, leaving 15 bases between them. The CDR3 loop spans 14 amino acids. CDR3 region: CASSSFPAGYEQYF. CDR3 DNA: TGTGCCAGCAGTTCCTTTCCCGCCGGCTACGAGCAGTACTTC.

This clone appeared a single time. A junction boundary mismatches the germline segment, possibly from a read error. J is TRBJ2-7 and V is TRBV7-7; possibly TRBD1 for D (6 bases). This CDR3 is built from 13 residues. Per germline, CDR1 SSHAT and CDR2 FNYEAQ (reference sequence). The CDR3 region is CASSPGTFYEQYF. DNA of the CDR3: TGTGCTAGCAGCCCCGGGACATTCTACGAGCAGTACTTC.

This clone occurred once. The chain uses TRBV5-1 and TRBJ2-7; maybe TRBD1 (5 bases). V lost 4 bases and J 2 bases, leaving 13 bases between the germline ends. Germline CDR1 reads SGHRS; CDR2 reads YFSETQ. The CDR3 covers 14 residues. The CDR3 DNA reads TGCGCCAGCAGCCCCATGGGGCCGGCCTACGAGCAGTACTTC. Amino acid sequence: CASSPMGPAYEQYF.

This clone was counted once. The chain has TRBV6-5 and TRBJ1-2; D is possibly TRBD1 (6 bases). V shed 8 bases and J shed 4 bases, with 20 bases lying between them. The CDR3 contains 15 residues. Germline CDR1 is MNHEY and CDR2 is SVGAGI. Here the CDR3 DNA reads TGTGCCAGCTCTCCGGTAGGGGGGGTGGGCTATGGCTACACCTTC. It is translated as CASSPVGGVGYGYTF.

This rearrangement joins TRBV24-1 to TRBJ2-2, with D possibly matching TRBD1 (6 bases). This CDR3 is built from 15 residues. The germline CDR1 and CDR2 sequences are KGHDR and SFDVKD. V was pared by 7 bases and J by 2 bases, with 13 bases between. CDR3 nucleotide sequence: TGTGCCACCAGGGGCCCGGGACAAAACACCGGGGAGCTGTTTTTT. Amino acids: CATRGPGQNTGELFF.